These 21 T cell receptor beta chains share one sample of origin, sequenced in a study of radiotherapy plus CTLA-4 blockade in lung cancer. Generated by immunoSEQ multiplex PCR, the TCRdb table keeps only in-frame clones and is missing some. Of around 15,000 clones listed, approximately 72% are singletons. The sample consisted of peripheral blood, taken from a patient treated with radiotherapy plus ipilimumab. All receptors come from a human donor with non-small cell lung cancer whose response to radiotherapy plus ipilimumab could not be evaluated.

The chain links TRBV12-5 to TRBJ2-1; no firm D call. The germline gives CDR1 LGHNT, CDR2 FRNRAP. The CDR3 has 10 residues. Between the trimmed V and J ends, which lost 4 bases and 8 bases, there was a span of 3 bases. CDR3 nucleotide sequence: TGTGCTAGTGGTTCGTATGAGCAGTTCTTC. This encodes CASGSYEQFF.

The chain is built from TRBV10-3 and TRBJ1-2; no clear D. Germline-derived CDR1 and CDR2 are ENHRY and SYGVKD. The CDR3 is made up of 13 amino acids. Trimming took 2 bases from V and 8 from J, leaving 12 bases between them. The CDR3 bases are TGTGCCATCAGTGAGATGCCGGGGATCGGCTACACCTTC. Its protein is CAISEMPGIGYTF.

This clone was detected once. V and J are TRBV9 and TRBJ2-5; possible D gene TRBD1, 6 bases. Trimming left V 2 bases short and J 2 bases short, with 10 bases between. This CDR3 has 14 amino acids. Germline V gives CDR1 SGDLS, CDR2 YYNGEE. The CDR3 spells CASSVHQGQETQYF. The CDR3 nucleotides are TGTGCCAGCAGCGTCCATCAGGGGCAAGAGACCCAGTACTTC.

The chain carries TRBV5-1 and TRBJ2-3, with 10 bases fitting TRBD1. Germline V gene lookup returns CDR1 SGHRS and CDR2 YFSETQ. The CDR3 spans 15 residues. V shed 9 bases and J 3 bases; nucleotides not matched to a gene: 10. This CDR3 is CATTSGTGETDTQYF. As DNA, the CDR3 is TGCGCCACAACCTCCGGGACAGGGGAAACAGATACGCAGTATTTT.

The gene calls are TRBV5-1 and TRBJ2-1, with TRBD1 as a possible D gene (7 bases). CDR1 and CDR2 (germline): SGHRS, YFSETQ. The CDR3 has 16 amino acids. Deletions cut 3 bases from V and 5 bases from J, with 18 bases between. In DNA, the CDR3 is TGCGCCAGCAGCTGGTTTGGAGGGGGCAGCGACAATGAGCAGTTCTTC. Protein sequence: CASSWFGGGSDNEQFF.

The chain employs TRBV10-2 and TRBJ1-6; TRBD1 agrees at 8 bases. Germline V gene data show CDR1 as WSHSY and CDR2 as SAAADI. V shed 2 bases, J shed 8 bases, and the junction held 2 bases outside the gene matches. This CDR3 comprises 14 residues. CDR3 in DNA: TGCGCCAGCAGTGAGGACAGGGGAGATTCACCCCTCCACTTT. Protein: CASSEDRGDSPLHF.

As to this clone: A read error may account for a junction end that differs from germline. The chain links TRBV10-3 to TRBJ1-2; TRBD1 aligns across 7 bases. Germline loops: CDR1 ENHRY, CDR2 SYGVKD. The CDR3 spans 13 residues. As DNA, the CDR3 is TGTGCCATCAGTGAGTCGCTTCGACAGGGATCTGTCTTC. Its protein product is CAISESLRQGSVF.

The chain employs TRBV29-1 and TRBJ2-5; TRBD1 agrees at 7 bases. Gene TRBJ2-7 matches the end of the DNA better, so the J call may be wrong. Germline CDR1 SQVTM, CDR2 ANQGSEA. The CDR3 has 13 amino acids. The DNA for the CDR3 is TGCAGCGTTGAGAGGGGGCCAACCCACGAGCAGTACTTC. This gives the protein CSVERGPTHEQYF.

CDR3 nucleotides: TGTGCCAGCAGTGACCTAGCGGGCGCTAGCACAGATACGCAGTATTTT. It codes for CASSDLAGASTDTQYF. The chain recombines TRBV6-1 with TRBJ2-3, with 8 bases matching TRBD2. The germline V gene has CDR1 MNHNS and CDR2 SASEGT. V was pared by 3 bases and J by 0 bases, with 5 bases of the junction left unmatched. CDR3 length equals 16 residues.

There are a few counts of this clone. It is likely a read error: a sequence one base away is far more abundant. The chain carries TRBV4-3 and TRBJ1-3, with TRBD1 matching over 9 bases. V trimming: 2 bases; J trimming: 2 bases; junction bases outside the gene matches: 7. The CDR3 is 17 amino acids. Germline loops: CDR1 LGHNA, CDR2 YSLEER. Here the CDR3 DNA reads TGCGCCAGCAGCCAAAGGACAGGGGCTAGAGCTGGAAACACCATATATTTT. Amino acid sequence: CASSQRTGARAGNTIYF.

This clone occurred a few times. This chain links TRBV5-1 with TRBJ1-2; 8 positions agree with TRBD1. The junction had 5 bases not matched to a gene; V was cut back by 0 bases and J by 4 bases. Germline V CDR1 and CDR2: SGHRS, YFSETQ. This CDR3 comprises 15 residues. The CDR3 sequence is CASSLDLGQGYGYTF. CDR3 coding DNA: TGCGCCAGCAGCTTGGATCTTGGACAGGGCTATGGCTACACCTTC.

V is TRBV29-1 and J is TRBJ1-1, with a possible D match to TRBD1 (5 bases). V shed 4 bases and J shed 4 bases, with 10 bases lying between them. In germline, CDR1 is SQVTM, CDR2 ANQGSEA. The CDR3 runs to 12 residues. Here the CDR3 DNA reads TGCAGCGTTGTAGAAGGGGTCACTGAAGCTTTCTTT. Translating gives CSVVEGVTEAFF. Full variable domain (missing parts from reference TRBV29-1 and TRBJ1-1): SAVISQKPSRDICQRGTSLTIQCQVDSQVTMMFWYRQQPGQSLTLIATANQGSEATYESGFVIDKFPISRPNLTFSTLTVSNMSPEDSSIYLCSVVEGVTEAFFGQGTRLTVV.

By share, this clone ranks as medium-sized. The chain is built from TRBV5-5 and TRBJ1-1; no reliable D call. Germline CDR1 SGHKS, CDR2 YYEKEE (reference sequence). V gave up 0 bases and J gave up 0 bases, with 6 bases separating them. This CDR3 has 14 amino acids. CDR3 nucleotide sequence: TGTGCCAGCAGCTTGGACATTGTGAACACTGAAGCTTTCTTT. Translation: CASSLDIVNTEAFF.

The chain is built from TRBV4-2 and TRBJ2-5, with D perhaps matching TRBD2 (7 bases). Germline CDR1 reads LGHNA; CDR2 reads YNFKEQ. Trimming removed 0 bases at V and 4 bases at J, with 12 bases between. The CDR3 has 15 amino acids. CDR3 residues: CASSQDPGEGETQYF. The CDR3 DNA is TGTGCCAGCAGCCAAGACCCAGGGGAGGGAGAGACCCAGTACTTC.

This clone is medium-sized. This chain links TRBV19 with TRBJ1-5, with 9 nucleotides matching TRBD1. V lost 8 bases to trimming and J lost 1 base; unmatched junction nucleotides: 3. CDR1 is LNHDA, CDR2 SQIVND, per germline (reference sequence). The CDR3 loop spans 14 amino acids. The CDR3 sequence is CASSTGGSNQPQHF. DNA for the CDR3: TGTGCCAGTTCGACAGGGGGGAGCAATCAGCCCCAGCATTTT.

V is TRBV30 and J is TRBJ1-2; TRBD1 might be the D (6 bases). The CDR3 loop spans 13 amino acids. The V end was cut by 6 bases, the J end by 8 bases, with 19 bases between. Germline V gene sequence: CDR1 GTSNPN, CDR2 SVGIG (reference sequence). CDR3 amino acids: CACNSYRDIGYTF. In nucleotides, the CDR3 is TGTGCCTGTAACTCATACAGGGATATAGGCTACACCTTC.

This clone was found a few times. J is TRBJ1-2 and V is TRBV5-4, with D maybe TRBD1 (6 bases). The germline gives CDR1 SGHNT, CDR2 YYREEE (reference sequence). This CDR3 is 14 amino acids long. Trimming shortened V by 4 bases and J by 5 bases, and 15 bases separated the two germline ends. The CDR3 nucleotides are TGTGCCAGCAGCGACAAAACAGGGAATTATGGCTACACCTTC. Translating gives CASSDKTGNYGYTF.

The chain combines TRBV27 with TRBJ2-1; 11 nucleotides align to TRBD2. The CDR3 length is 15 residues. Germline loops: CDR1 MNHEY, CDR2 SMNVEV (reference sequence). The J segment lost 6 bases and the V segment lost 6 bases, leaving 7 bases of the junction unmatched. The CDR3 region is CASRPTSGGPNEQFF. The CDR3, as DNA: TGTGCCAGCAGGCCCACTAGCGGGGGCCCCAATGAGCAGTTCTTC.

The CDR3 loop reads CASSLARDYGYTF. The CDR3 coding sequence is TGTGCCAGCAGCTTAGCCAGGGATTATGGCTACACCTTC. The chain combines TRBV7-6 with TRBJ1-2; possible D gene TRBD1, 5 bases. The germline CDR1 and CDR2 sequences are SGHVS and FNYEAQ. The ends were cut back, 0 bases at V and 5 bases at J, with 7 bases in the middle. The CDR3 is made up of 13 amino acids. The entire variable domain, with the rest obtained from reference TRBV7-6 and TRBJ1-2, is as follows: GAGVSQSPRYKVTKRGQDVALRCDPISGHVSLYWYRQALGQGPEFLTYFNYEAQQDKSGLPNDRFSAERPEGSISTLTIQRTEQRDSAMYRCASSLARDYGYTFGSGTRLTVV.

The chain has TRBV5-1 and TRBJ2-5; D unclear. The CDR3 is made up of 14 amino acids. The V gene lost 5 bases and the J gene lost 3 bases, with 14 bases spanning the gap. The germline V gene encodes CDR1 SGHRS and CDR2 YFSETQ. CDR3 sequence: CASSGALGKETQYF. The CDR3 DNA sequence: TGCGCCAGCAGTGGCGCTTTGGGCAAAGAGACCCAGTACTTC.

This clone was recorded only once. The rearrangement uses TRBV27 and TRBJ1-1, with TRBD1 as a possible D gene (6 bases). Per germline, CDR1 MNHEY and CDR2 SMNVEV (reference sequence). The CDR3 is 14 residues long. V lost 6 bases and J 1 base, leaving 12 bases between the germline ends. In DNA, the CDR3 is TGTGCCAGCAGGATAACAGGGCAGAACACTGAAGCTTTCTTT. Its protein product is CASRITGQNTEAFF.